This T cell receptor (beta chain) was captured by sequencing in a study of OX40 agonist ivuxolimab in advanced cancers. Study in general: All patients had ivuxolimab intravenously every 2 weeks at 0.01 to 10 mg/kg.

This clone was seen once. Blood was sampled at baseline, cycle 4 day 1, and cycle 7 day 1. Clones were read by immunoSEQ multiplex PCR, and TCRdb kept only the in-frame ones, dropping some. Here the sample spans tens of thousands of clones, about 90% being singletons. Germline assignment: CDR1 SNHLY and CDR2 FYNNEI. V dropped 3 bases and J dropped 9 bases, with 18 bases sitting between them. This CDR3 contains 15 residues. V usage is TRBV2 and J usage is TRBJ1-5; a possible D gene is TRBD1 (6 bases). This receptor was identified in an adult with an advanced solid tumor such as melanoma, head and neck, liver or kidney cancer. This specimen was CD4+ or CD8+ T cells sorted from blood, taken in a trial of the OX40 agonist ivuxolimab. CDR3: CASSDGPGDPGPQHF. CDR3 bases: TGTGCCAGCAGTGATGGTCCAGGGGATCCTGGGCCCCAGCATTTT. Full variable domain (outside the CDR3, taken from reference TRBV2 and TRBJ1-5): EPEVTQTPSHQVTQMGQEVILRCVPISNHLYFYWYRQILGQKVEFLVSFYNNEISEKSEIFDDQFSVERPDGSNFTLKIRSTKLEDSAMYFCASSDGPGDPGPQHFGDGTRLSIL.